This T cell receptor (beta chain) was recorded in a study of Ad26.COV2.S vaccination and SARS-CoV-2 variants. Study conclusions and caveats: Vaccine recipients had higher spike-specific TCR breadth than placebo recipients.

Details on this clone: Antigen unknown.

J lost 8 bases, V lost 1 base, and 3 bases had no gene match. The CDR3 runs 15 residues. CDR1 and CDR2 (germline): LGHDT, YNNKEL (reference sequence). The data were produced by immunoSEQ multiplex PCR, yet TCRdb's version contains in-frame clones alone and is incomplete. The sample contains fewer than 150,000 clones, about nine tenths of which appear only once. This sample comprised peripheral blood, obtained after recovery from COVID-19. The receptor's source is a human donor who had recovered from COVID-19. This chain uses TRBV3-1 (or the pseudogene TRBV3-2) with TRBJ2-1, with 12 positions matching TRBD2. The CDR3 region has the DNA TGTGCCAGCAGCCAAGGGACTAGCGGGGTCGATGAGCAGTTCTTC. Its translation: CASSQGTSGVDEQFF.